This section outlines one T cell receptor (beta chain) sequence together with its context. Its antigen remains unknown. This CDR3 spans 17 amino acids. The germline gives CDR1 GTSNPN, CDR2 SVGIG (reference sequence). Trimming pared 2 bases from V and 10 bases from J, leaving 26 bases between. The data belong to a study of beta chain features in type 1 diabetes. Looking at the study overall: Across every sample, around 110,000,000 sorted cells were examined in total.

Expressed TCRB transcripts got sequenced, as all isolated RNA was reverse transcribed. Reads from naive, central memory and regulatory T cell samples averaged about 3.57 million. TCRdb's table, derived via immunoSEQ multiplex PCR, lists solely in-frame clones and lacks some. Here the sample spans about 360,000 clones, roughly 13% being singletons. Findings and limits, study-wide: Any role of HLA type in TCRB rearrangement remained unresolved here. Among patients, naive, central memory and Treg TCRB repertoires appeared more similar than among healthy donors.

This chain uses TRBV30 with TRBJ2-2, with D perhaps matching TRBD2 (6 bases). The sequenced material came from naive CD4+ T cells from blood. The TCR originated in a man younger than 30 in good health. The CDR3 DNA is TGTGCCTGGAGTACAGCCCGAGGCGGGAACCAGGGTGAGGAGCTGTTTTTT. It is translated as CAWSTARGGNQGEELFF.